This T cell receptor beta chain was captured in a study of CD8 T cells in Susac syndrome. Study details: Patients with Susac syndrome had blood drawn and were at that point therapy-naive, on corticosteroids, or on intravenous immunoglobulin alone.

Overall study results and limits: The authors acknowledged that the study's TCR sequencing and HLA analysis involved relatively few individuals.

Points on this clonotype: Its antigen remains unknown.

RNA totalling roughly 0.5 to 1 ug underwent reverse transcription with random hexamers. Each CDR3 protein gets one entry after TCRdb re-called the immunoSEQ multiplex PCR reads with MiXCR. The sample shows around 80,000 distinct CDR3 sequences, approximately 93% of them seen only once. The length of the CDR3 is 13 residues. The V and J ends lost 5 bases and 2 bases, in that order; junction bases with no gene match: 2. Germline V CDR1 and CDR2: SGHVS, FQNEAQ. Sequenced: CD8+ T cells from PBMCs. This clonotype was sampled from a human donor with Susac syndrome. The V call is TRBV7-8, the J call TRBJ2-5; 7 bases align to TRBD1. The CDR3 region is CASSPTGQETQYF. CDR3 bases: TGTGCCAGCAGCCCGACAGGGCAAGAGACCCAGTACTTC. The variable domain in full, completed from reference TRBV7-8 and TRBJ2-5, reads GAGVSQSPRYKVAKRGQDVALRCDPISGHVSLFWYQQALGQGPEFLTYFQNEAQLDKSGLPSDRFFAERPEGSVSTLKIQRTQQEDSAVYLCASSPTGQETQYFGPGTRLLVL.